This paragraph reports one T cell receptor (beta chain). The data are from a study of blood T cell repertoires in COVID-19. Study summary: Acute and convalescent COVID-19 samples came from the United States, Italy and Spain. The cDNA or gDNA used as material had been derived from T cells, B-cell-depleted T cells, or PBMCs.

J lost 2 bases, V lost 5 bases, and 5 bases had no gene match. The CDR3 loop spans 15 amino acids. Germline V lookup: CDR1 LNHNV, CDR2 YYDKDF (reference sequence). Methods used by the authors: Using reference gene primer amplification, nucleated cell counts were estimated. Clones were read by immunoSEQ multiplex PCR, and TCRdb kept only the in-frame ones, dropping some. V and J calls and clone size are as listed in that table; D and trimming were resolved from the DNA. Of about 180,000 clones in the sample, over 75% are singletons; the top ten hold approximately 7%. The material sequenced was peripheral blood. The receptor was derived from a man in his 70s with active or convalescent COVID-19. The chain uses TRBV15 and TRBJ1-5; TRBD1 matches at 8 bases. The DNA for the CDR3 is TGTGCCACCAGCCCACAGACAGGGGGCAATCAGCCCCAGCATTTT. Translation gives CATSPQTGGNQPQHF.